Each of the 10 T cell receptor beta chains below was sequenced from the same sample in a study of cytotoxic CD8 clonotypes in ibrutinib-treated CLL. Method: immunoSEQ multiplex PCR; TCRdb's copy keeps in-frame clones and lacks some. The data show roughly 250,000 clones, 70% seen once. Specimen: PBMCs, collected after 24 months of ibrutinib treatment. These receptors were obtained from a human donor with chronic lymphocytic leukemia.

This clone was observed a handful of times. The rearrangement joins TRBV30 to TRBJ2-1; 8 bases fit TRBD2. CDR3 size: 13 residues. Per germline, CDR1 GTSNPN and CDR2 SVGIG (reference sequence). V trimming: 3 bases; J trimming: 9 bases; junction bases outside the gene matches: 7. In DNA, the CDR3 is TGTGCCTGGAGAGCCGGGACTAGTCGTGAGCAGTTCTTC. Translated: CAWRAGTSREQFF.

The DNA for the CDR3 is TGTGCCAGCAGAGTGGGAGGGGCTTACGAGCAGTACTTC. Its protein product is CASRVGGAYEQYF. V gene TRBV28 combines with J gene TRBJ2-7; TRBD2 matches 7 bases. CDR3 size: 13 residues. Trimming removed 6 bases from V and 4 bases from J; junction bases left unmatched: 6. From germline, CDR1 is MDHEN and CDR2 SYDVKM. Drawing the rest from reference TRBV28 and TRBJ2-7, the complete variable domain is DVKVTQSSRYLVKRTGEKVFLECVQDMDHENMFWYRQDPGLGLRLIYFSYDVKMKEKGDIPEGYSVSREKKERFSLILESASTNQTSMYLCASRVGGAYEQYFGPGTRLTVT.

The V gene is TRBV27, the J gene TRBJ2-5; 9 nucleotides align to TRBD2. Germline trimming cut 8 bases from V and 2 bases from J; bases unmatched to any gene: 12. The germline V gene has CDR1 MNHEY and CDR2 SMNVEV (reference sequence). The CDR3 contains 16 residues. CDR3 protein: CASSNSGGLFQETQYF. Written as DNA, the CDR3 is TGTGCCAGCTCAAATAGCGGGGGACTTTTTCAAGAGACCCAGTACTTC.

A few counts support this clone. This chain joins TRBV30 and TRBJ2-5, with 7 positions matching TRBD1. In germline, CDR1 is GTSNPN, CDR2 SVGIG (reference sequence). V lost 0 bases and J lost 5; bases outside the gene matches: 9. The CDR3 spans 15 residues. The CDR3 DNA reads TGTGCCTGGAGTGTCGGGCCGGGACAGTGGGAGACCCAGTACTTC. This encodes CAWSVGPGQWETQYF.

The CDR3 protein is CASSSAGGENNEQFF. Here the CDR3 DNA reads TGTGCCAGCAGTTCGGCGGGAGGGGAAAACAATGAGCAGTTCTTC. The chain is built from TRBV27 and TRBJ2-1, with 9 bases fitting TRBD2. The CDR3 totals 15 residues. Germline lookup yields CDR1 MNHEY and CDR2 SMNVEV (reference sequence). With V trimmed by 4 bases and J by 5 bases, 6 bases remained unmatched.

The rearrangement joins TRBV25-1 to TRBJ2-7; D tentatively fits TRBD1 or TRBD2 (5 bases each). This CDR3 has 14 residues. Trimming pared 3 bases from V and 5 bases from J, leaving 14 bases between. Per germline, CDR1 MGHDK and CDR2 SYGVNS. The CDR3: CASSEGDWGHEQYF. As DNA, the CDR3 is TGTGCCAGCAGTGAGGGAGACTGGGGCCACGAGCAGTACTTC.

The chain employs TRBV6-6 and TRBJ1-5; D is undetermined. With 6 bases removed from V and 10 bases from J, the gap between germline ends came to 10 bases. Germline loops: CDR1 MNHNY, CDR2 SVGAGI (reference sequence). This CDR3 is 11 amino acids long. This CDR3 reads CASSPGVPQHF. The CDR3 bases are TGTGCCAGCAGCCCCGGGGTTCCCCAGCATTTT.

This chain links TRBV27 with TRBJ1-5, with D perhaps TRBD1 (6 bases). The CDR3 runs to 15 residues. V lost 7 bases and J lost 7, with 20 bases in between. Germline CDR1 is MNHEY and CDR2 is SMNVEV (reference sequence). CDR3 loop: CASNPGTGPRQPQHF. The DNA for the CDR3 is TGTGCCAGCAACCCGGGAACAGGGCCCCGGCAGCCCCAGCATTTT.

The sample holds one count of this clone. The chain employs TRBV4-1 and TRBJ2-3, with D perhaps TRBD1 (6 bases). Germline CDR1 is MGHRA and CDR2 is YSYEKL. Deletions cut 4 bases from V and 6 bases from J, with 23 bases between. The CDR3 totals 17 residues. The chain's CDR3 is CASSLPLRRTAGDTQYF. In nucleotides, the CDR3 is TGCGCCAGCAGCCTACCATTACGACGGACAGCAGGGGATACGCAGTATTTT.

V gene TRBV6-6 combines with J gene TRBJ2-7, with D maybe TRBD1 (6 bases). Trimming removed 5 bases at V and 2 bases at J, with 7 bases between. Per germline, CDR1 MNHNY and CDR2 SVGAGI (reference sequence). CDR3 length equals 12 residues. CDR3 loop: CASSTGTYEQYF. The CDR3 nucleotides read TGTGCCAGCAGTACAGGGACCTACGAGCAGTACTTC.